One sample yielded the 25 T cell receptor beta chains listed below, sequenced in a study of T cell responses to AZD1222 COVID-19 vaccine. Some clones are missing from TCRdb's copy, which holds only in-frame ones; the method was immunoSEQ multiplex PCR. Altogether under 200,000 clones are present, 90% being singletons, with the ten largest covering 1.5%. This specimen consisted of peripheral blood, obtained on day 0 of AZD1222 vaccination. These receptors were obtained from an adult in good health.

This chain connects TRBV28 to TRBJ2-5; 7 bases map to TRBD2. CDR1 MDHEN and CDR2 SYDVKM come from the germline V gene. J gave up 0 bases and V 3 bases, and 7 bases lay outside the gene matches. CDR3 length: 16 amino acids. The CDR3 sequence is CASSFSGGAYQETQYF. The CDR3 DNA reads as TGTGCCAGCAGTTTTTCGGGGGGAGCCTACCAAGAGACCCAGTACTTC. The full variable domain, rest sourced from reference TRBV28 and TRBJ2-5, is DVKVTQSSRYLVKRTGEKVFLECVQDMDHENMFWYRQDPGLGLRLIYFSYDVKMKEKGDIPEGYSVSREKKERFSLILESASTNQTSMYLCASSFSGGAYQETQYFGPGTRLLVL.

The rearrangement joins TRBV6-2 or TRBV6-3 to TRBJ1-5; TRBD1 agrees at 7 bases. The CDR3 is made up of 16 amino acids. Looked up from germline, CDR1 is MNHEY and CDR2 is SVGEGT. With V trimmed by 2 bases and J by 1 base, 5 bases remained unmatched. This CDR3 is CASSYLRQGSNQPQHF. The CDR3 nucleotides read TGTGCCAGCAGTTACCTCCGACAGGGAAGCAATCAGCCCCAGCATTTT.

The chain uses TRBV27 and TRBJ1-2; maybe TRBD1 (5 bases). Germline loops: CDR1 MNHEY, CDR2 SMNVEV (reference sequence). The CDR3 has 14 amino acids. Trimming removed 8 bases from V and 2 bases from J, with 15 bases in between. CDR3: CASSRDQRNYGYTF. Here the CDR3 DNA reads TGTGCCAGCTCCCGGGACCAGAGAAACTATGGCTACACCTTC.

V gene TRBV4-1 combines with J gene TRBJ1-2; 8 bases are a match to TRBD1. This CDR3 region has 15 residues. CDR1 is MGHRA, CDR2 YSYEKL, per germline. The V gene end was trimmed by 0 bases and the J gene end by 7 bases; junction bases not matched to a gene: 7. The CDR3 protein is CASSQEGQGAGGYTF. CDR3 DNA: TGCGCCAGCAGCCAAGAAGGGCAGGGGGCTGGTGGCTACACCTTC.

The genes are TRBV6-5 and TRBJ2-1; TRBD1 aligns across 12 bases. The CDR3 spans 13 residues. V trimming: 8 bases; J trimming: 9 bases; junction bases outside the gene matches: 5. Looked up from germline, CDR1 is MNHEY and CDR2 is SVGAGI. The CDR3 bases are TGTGCCAGCGGGGGACAGGGGGCCGGTGAGCAGTTCTTC. Protein sequence: CASGGQGAGEQFF.

V is TRBV5-1 and J is TRBJ2-3, with 10 bases that match TRBD2. CDR3 length: 15 residues. CDR1 SGHRS and CDR2 YFSETQ come from the germline V gene. J gave up 4 bases and V 0 bases, and 2 bases lay outside the gene matches. The CDR3 region is CASSLELAGSDTQYF. The DNA of the CDR3 is TGCGCCAGCAGCTTGGAACTAGCGGGGTCAGATACGCAGTATTTT. Complete variable domain (other parts from reference TRBV5-1 and TRBJ2-3): KAGVTQTPRYLIKTRGQQVTLSCSPISGHRSVSWYQQTPGQGLQFLFEYFSETQRNKGNFPGRFSGRQFSNSRSEMNVSTLELGDSALYLCASSLELAGSDTQYFGPGTRLTVL.

The chain carries TRBV18 and TRBJ1-3; D possibly corresponds to TRBD1 (5 bases). V shed 4 bases and J shed 2 bases, with 15 bases lying between them. The CDR3 runs 16 residues. Looked up from germline, CDR1 is KGHSH and CDR2 is LQKENI. CDR3 bases: TGTGCCAGCTCACTTGAGCAAAGGACAACTGGAAACACCATATATTTT. Its translation: CASSLEQRTTGNTIYF.

This clone appeared a few times. The V call is TRBV6-5, the J call TRBJ1-1; D is unresolved. Germline V CDR1 and CDR2: MNHEY, SVGAGI. Trimming removed 1 base from V and 3 bases from J, with 6 bases in between. CDR3 length: 13 amino acids. CDR3 amino acids: CASSYYSDTEAFF. CDR3 bases: TGTGCCAGCAGTTACTACAGTGACACTGAAGCTTTCTTT.

The chain joins TRBV12-3 or TRBV12-4 to TRBJ1-1, with 8 bases identical to TRBD1. CDR3 length: 12 residues. The V gene end was trimmed by 5 bases and the J gene end by 4 bases; junction bases not matched to a gene: 0. The CDR3 sequence is CASSDRGTEAFF. The CDR3 DNA follows: TGTGCCAGCAGTGACAGGGGCACTGAAGCTTTCTTT.

V usage is TRBV27 and J usage is TRBJ2-7, with D unresolved. With 0 bases removed from V and 4 bases from J, the gap between germline ends came to 10 bases. This CDR3 contains 14 residues. Per germline, CDR1 MNHEY and CDR2 SMNVEV (reference sequence). CDR3 in amino acids: CASSLSWQNYEQYF. The DNA for the CDR3 is TGTGCCAGCAGTTTATCGTGGCAGAATTACGAGCAGTACTTC.

The DNA of the CDR3 is TGTGCCAGCGGCCTCCTGGGCTATGGCTACACCTTC. Translated: CASGLLGYGYTF. This chain connects TRBV28 to TRBJ1-2; D not certain. Between the trimmed V and J ends, which lost 8 bases and 4 bases, there was a span of 11 bases. Germline CDR1 is MDHEN and CDR2 is SYDVKM. The CDR3 has 12 residues.

The genes are TRBV29-1 and TRBJ2-3; D gene uncertain. Trimming left V 2 bases short and J 1 base short, with 10 bases between. CDR3 size: 14 residues. The germline CDR1 and CDR2 sequences are SQVTM and ANQGSEA. DNA for the CDR3: TGCAGCGTTGAACACACAAGTCGCACAGATACGCAGTATTTT. It encodes CSVEHTSRTDTQYF.

The chain carries TRBV18 and TRBJ1-6, with D unclear. Germline CDR1 reads KGHSH; CDR2 reads LQKENI. The V end lost 2 bases, the J end lost 4 bases, and 12 bases lay between the germline ends. The length of the CDR3 is 16 residues. CDR3 loop: CASSPYLSGYNSPLHF. CDR3 nucleotides: TGTGCCAGCTCACCATATCTCAGCGGATATAATTCACCCCTCCACTTT.

The rearrangement uses TRBV28 and TRBJ1-2, with D hard to call. The CDR3 loop spans 13 amino acids. The V end lost 8 bases, the J end lost 0 bases, and 10 bases lay between the germline ends. Germline values: CDR1 MDHEN, CDR2 SYDVKM. The CDR3: CASSGNPNYGYTF. Written as DNA, the CDR3 is TGTGCCAGCTCTGGGAATCCTAACTATGGCTACACCTTC.

The rearrangement joins TRBV6-5 to TRBJ1-1, with unresolved D. CDR1 is MNHEY, CDR2 SVGAGI, per germline. The CDR3 spans 13 residues. Trimming stripped 4 bases from V and 1 base from J, with 7 bases between. CDR3 DNA: TGTGCCAGCAGTTCGTATGGGAACACTGAAGCTTTCTTT. The encoded protein is CASSSYGNTEAFF.

The genes are TRBV18 and TRBJ1-5; D remains unclear. CDR3 length: 13 residues. Germline V gives CDR1 KGHSH, CDR2 LQKENI. V lost 5 bases and J 5 bases, leaving 10 bases between the germline ends. The CDR3: CASSSRQDQPQHF. In nucleotides, the CDR3 is TGTGCCAGCTCATCTCGACAAGATCAGCCCCAGCATTTT.

The genes are TRBV5-5 and TRBJ1-5; no clear D gene. The CDR3 covers 13 residues. The V end was cut by 2 bases, the J end by 1 base, with 4 bases between. Germline loops: CDR1 SGHKS, CDR2 YYEKEE (reference sequence). The CDR3 coding sequence is TGTGCCAGCAGCTTCGGCAGCAATCAGCCCCAGCATTTT. Encoded protein: CASSFGSNQPQHF.

The chain uses TRBV28 and TRBJ2-5; 8 nucleotides line up with TRBD1. Germline values: CDR1 MDHEN, CDR2 SYDVKM. With V trimmed by 3 bases and J by 2 bases, 5 bases remained unmatched. The CDR3 is made up of 15 amino acids. DNA of the CDR3: TGTGCCAGCAGTTTCGGACAGGGTGGGCAAGAGACCCAGTACTTC. Translating it yields CASSFGQGGQETQYF.

The chain joins TRBV5-1 to TRBJ2-2; D remains unclear. Germline-derived CDR1 and CDR2 are SGHRS and YFSETQ. This CDR3 has 13 amino acids. The germline V and J ends were trimmed by 0 bases and 4 bases, with 4 bases remaining between them. CDR3 loop: CASSLEGTGELFF. The DNA for the CDR3 is TGCGCCAGCAGCTTGGAGGGCACCGGGGAGCTGTTTTTT.

This clone was seen a handful of times. The rearrangement joins TRBV4-1 to TRBJ2-1; 8 nucleotides agree with TRBD2. The germline V gene encodes CDR1 MGHRA and CDR2 YSYEKL. This CDR3 has 16 amino acids. The junction had 10 bases not matched to a gene; V was cut back by 1 base and J by 8 bases. The DNA for the CDR3 is TGCGCCAGCAGCCAAGGGAGCGGGGGAAATTCATATGAGCAGTTCTTC. It translates to CASSQGSGGNSYEQFF.

The chain is built from TRBV2 and TRBJ2-4; 7 positions match TRBD2. V trimming: 5 bases; J trimming: 5 bases; junction bases outside the gene matches: 9. The CDR3 sequence is 15 residues long. Germline V gene sequence: CDR1 SNHLY, CDR2 FYNNEI. The chain's CDR3 is CASSITSDRENIQYF. CDR3 sequence (DNA): TGTGCCAGCAGTATTACTAGCGACCGGGAAAACATTCAGTACTTC.

This rearrangement joins TRBV21-1 to TRBJ2-4; TRBD1 is taken as the D call from the table, unchecked against the DNA. TRBV21-1 is listed as a pseudogene. This CDR3 is built from 16 residues. CDR3 DNA sequence: TGTGCCAGCAGCAAAGCGCAACAGGGGGTAAGGAACATTCAGTACTTC. Protein: CASSKAQQGVRNIQYF.

V is TRBV4-1 and J is TRBJ2-5, with 9 bases that match TRBD2. With 4 bases clipped from V and 1 base from J, the junction kept 13 bases outside the gene matches. From germline, CDR1 is MGHRA and CDR2 YSYEKL. This CDR3 is 18 amino acids long. The CDR3 loop reads CASSPQPSQRGAQETQYF. The CDR3 nucleotides are TGCGCCAGCAGCCCACAACCCAGTCAGCGGGGGGCCCAAGAGACCCAGTACTTC.

J is TRBJ2-2 and V is TRBV10-3; a weak D match, TRBD2 (5 bases). The germline V and J ends were trimmed by 6 bases and 0 bases, with 11 bases remaining between them. The CDR3 length is 15 residues. Germline V lookup: CDR1 ENHRY, CDR2 SYGVKD. This chain's CDR3 is CAISRGLPNTGELFF. The CDR3 DNA reads TGTGCCATCAGCCGGGGTCTCCCGAACACCGGGGAGCTGTTTTTT.

The chain is built from TRBV6-1 and TRBJ1-2; D gene ambiguous. The germline V and J ends were trimmed by 1 base and 0 bases, with 9 bases remaining between them. The CDR3 totals 15 residues. Germline loops: CDR1 MNHNS, CDR2 SASEGT. CDR3 protein: CASSEGPPPNYGYTF. CDR3 nucleotides: TGTGCCAGCAGTGAAGGACCTCCGCCTAACTATGGCTACACCTTC.